A selection of T cell receptor beta chains follows, all from one sample in a study of shared clonotypes between healthy human individuals. The table came from immunoSEQ multiplex PCR; TCRdb's copy has only in-frame clones and leaves some out. The repertoire consists of 2 million to 2.5 million clones, with over 85% occurring once and the leading ten covering 0.1% to 0.15%. Material: naive CD4+ T cells sorted from blood. These receptors were collected from a man aged 18 to 30 in good health. The CDR3 runs from the conserved cysteine through the conserved F or W. The listing skips clone size in some rows; elsewhere it reads once, few, many or a size class.

>NA|TRBV5-1|NA
CASSLGGSGSSYEQYF
>TRBJ2-1|TRBV30|NA
CACYLGFNEQFF
>TRBJ2-7|TRBV6-5|NA
CASSPQGAGSYEQYF
>TRBJ2-2|TRBV30|NA
CAWSVKGVTGELFF
>TRBJ2-7|TRBV18|NA
CASSPGPGYEQYF
>TRBJ2-1|TRBV2|NA
CASGLYNEQFF
>TRBJ1-5|TRBV28|NA
CASTLLQGTSNQPQHF
>TRBJ2-7|TRBV28|NA
CASSLTGDYEQYF
>TRBJ1-3|TRBV7-2|NA
CASSLEVSGNTIYF
>TRBJ2-2|TRBV28|NA
CASIGRATGELFF
>TRBJ2-1|TRBV13|once
CASDQSSTLGGHEQFF
>TRBJ2-1|TRBV5-1|NA
CASRRTSLMDEQFF
>TRBJ2-3|TRBV10-2|NA
CASSETSGSTDTQYF
>TRBJ2-3|TRBV5-4|NA
CASSRGQGPGSTDTQYF
>TRBJ1-2|TRBV6-5|NA
CASSSTGAGGYTF
>TRBJ1-2|TRBV29-1|NA
CSVEVDWDRLGYTF
>TRBJ2-7|TRBV15|NA
CATSRDPGSYEQYF
>TRBJ2-7|TRBV5-1|once
CASSSEPSSYEQYF
>TRBJ2-2|TRBV29-1|NA
CSVDGWGAGTGELFF
>TRBJ1-1|TRBV5-6|once
CASSPALLYTEAFF
>TRBJ1-5|TRBV6-5|NA
CASSSTGGIDQPQHF
>TRBJ2-1|TRBV27|once
CASSKDGFPYNEQFF
>TRBJ2-7|TRBV28|NA
CASNPETGSYEQYF
>TRBJ2-1|TRBV5-6|NA
CASSLAGGGFSYNEQFF
>TRBJ1-1|TRBV11-2|NA
CASTLTGTTEAFF
>TRBJ1-1|TRBV7-9|NA
CASSQQGRGLYTEAFF
>TRBJ1-6|TRBV6-1|NA
CASSEASGLRTNSPLHF
>TRBJ2-5|TRBV10-1|NA
CASSPFKDSLYQETQYF
>TRBJ1-2|TRBV27|NA
CASRPHGQFRYTF
>TRBJ2-1|TRBV19|NA
CASSIDGLAGNEQFF
>TRBJ1-4|TRBV6-6|once
CASSPDKVLGEKLFF
>TRBJ1-5|TRBV5-1|NA
CASSLTPQGAWEQPQHF
>TRBJ1-6|TRBV10-3|NA
CAISESTGVNSPLHF
>TRBJ2-7|TRBV28|NA
CASSGPGTSVYEQYF
>TRBJ1-4|TRBV15|NA
CATSRDNTGTGDEKLFF
>TRBJ2-3|TRBV7-2|NA
CASSSGDRNTDTQYF
>TRBJ1-2|TRBV18|NA
CASSPLQGAYGYTF
>TRBJ1-4|TRBV7-9|NA
CASSAGTGSEKLFF
>TRBJ2-7|TRBV6-5|NA
CASSSPLGGQYF
>TRBJ1-1|TRBV2|NA
CASSQDGNTEAFF
>TRBJ1-6|TRBV30|NA
CAWTPSVGSPLHF
>TRBJ1-3|TRBV11-2|NA
CASSLYRAVGNTIYF
>TRBJ2-7|TRBV2|NA
CASSRQGPTAYEQYF
>TRBJ2-1|TRBV19|NA
CASSILSSGSSYNEQFF
>TRBJ2-2|TRBV27|NA
CASSLTGYTGELFF
>TRBJ1-5|TRBV9|NA
CASSESSNQPQHF
>TRBJ2-5|TRBV5-4|NA
CASSLPSPSGETQYF
>TRBJ2-3|TRBV4-2|once
CASSPSVEGDTQYF
>TRBJ2-2|TRBV5-1|NA
CASSIAGGTGELFF
>TRBJ1-1|TRBV29-1|NA
CSVRRQGLNTEAFF
>TRBJ2-7|TRBV9|NA
CASSVDVGGTSSYEQYF
>TRBJ1-2|TRBV5-1|NA
CASSLGGTAQNYGYTF